This TCR beta chain was captured by sequencing in a study of T cells after yellow fever vaccination. This clonotype has a count of ten or more. Its target is not known. CDR1 is DFQATT, CDR2 SNEGSKA, per germline (reference sequence). CDR3 length equals 14 residues. The junction had 12 bases not matched to a gene; V was cut back by 6 bases and J by 7 bases. Regarding the study as a whole: The secondary response was weaker but peaked faster, day 5 versus 15.

A 5'RACE template-switching step, the method used to make TCR cDNA, added a universal primer site and UMIs. Via MiXCR, TCRdb re-called the 5' RACE reads, giving one row per CDR3 protein. The data contain some 320,000 distinct CDR3 sequences, roughly 4.3% of them singletons. This specimen was PBMCs, taken 5 days after the yellow fever booster vaccination. V gene TRBV20-1 combines with J gene TRBJ1-5; 7 nucleotides align to TRBD1. This sequence originates from a man aged 18 to 29 who received the YFV17D yellow fever vaccine. In DNA form, the CDR3 reads TGCAGTGCCGCCACCAGGGGGATTGGGCAGCCCCAGCATTTT. Translating gives CSAATRGIGQPQHF.